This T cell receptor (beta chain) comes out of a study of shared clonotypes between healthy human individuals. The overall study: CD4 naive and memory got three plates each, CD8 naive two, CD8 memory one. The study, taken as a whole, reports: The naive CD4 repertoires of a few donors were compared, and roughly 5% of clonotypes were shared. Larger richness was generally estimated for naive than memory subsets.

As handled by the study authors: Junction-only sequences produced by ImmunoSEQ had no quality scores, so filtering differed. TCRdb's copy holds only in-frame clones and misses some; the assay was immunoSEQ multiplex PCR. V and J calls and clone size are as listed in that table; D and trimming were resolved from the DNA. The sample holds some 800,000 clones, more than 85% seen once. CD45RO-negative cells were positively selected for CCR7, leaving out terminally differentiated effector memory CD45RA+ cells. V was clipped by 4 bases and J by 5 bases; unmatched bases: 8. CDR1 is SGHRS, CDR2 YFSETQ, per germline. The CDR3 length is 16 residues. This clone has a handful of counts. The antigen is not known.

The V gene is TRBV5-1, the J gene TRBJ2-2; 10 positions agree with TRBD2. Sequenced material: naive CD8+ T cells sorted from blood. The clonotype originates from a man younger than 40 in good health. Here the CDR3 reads CASSRGASGRTGELFF. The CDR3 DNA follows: TGCGCCAGCAGCCGGGGGGCTAGCGGGAGAACCGGGGAGCTGTTTTTT.